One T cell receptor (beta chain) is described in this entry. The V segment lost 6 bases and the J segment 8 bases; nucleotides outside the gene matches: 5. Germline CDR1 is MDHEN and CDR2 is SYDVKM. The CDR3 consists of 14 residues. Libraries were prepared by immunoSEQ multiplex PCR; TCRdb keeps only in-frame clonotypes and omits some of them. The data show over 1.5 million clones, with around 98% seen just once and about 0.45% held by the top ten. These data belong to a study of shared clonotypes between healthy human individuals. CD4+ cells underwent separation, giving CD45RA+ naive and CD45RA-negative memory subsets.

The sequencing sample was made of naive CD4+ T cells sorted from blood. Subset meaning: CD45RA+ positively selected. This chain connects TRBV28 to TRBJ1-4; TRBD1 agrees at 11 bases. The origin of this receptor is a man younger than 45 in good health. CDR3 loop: CASRTDRGREKLFF. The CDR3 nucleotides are TGTGCCAGCAGGACGGACAGGGGGCGGGAAAAACTGTTTTTT. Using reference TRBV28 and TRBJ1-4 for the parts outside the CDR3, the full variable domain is DVKVTQSSRYLVKRTGEKVFLECVQDMDHENMFWYRQDPGLGLRLIYFSYDVKMKEKGDIPEGYSVSREKKERFSLILESASTNQTSMYLCASRTDRGREKLFFGSGTQLSVL.